These T cell receptor beta chains were read from a single sample in a study of blood T cell repertoires in COVID-19. Only in-frame clones appear in the TCRdb table, and some are missing; sequencing was by immunoSEQ multiplex PCR. Of over 300,000 clones listed, around 91% are singletons. Specimen: peripheral blood. The receptor source for this set is a man aged 18 to 29 with active or convalescent COVID-19. Each CDR3 is given with its conserved first and last residue. Clone size is not always given. Where it is, it says once, few, many or a class for expanded clones.

.	TRBV19	TRBJ2-7	CASSTYPTDEQYF
.	TRBV6-5	TRBJ2-7	CASRTAGDGVEQYF
.	TRBV4-3	TRBJ2-7	CASSQALGTSYEQYF
.	TRBV3-1/TRBV3-2	TRBJ2-5	CASSGWLFWDTQETQYF
once	TRBV10-1	TRBJ1-5	CASTRGVRGKLLEPQHF
.	TRBV5-1	TRBJ2-1	CASSYPTSGRGNEQFF
.	TRBV2	TRBJ2-7	CASSGQGAYEQYF
.	TRBV27	TRBJ1-4	CASSHQGGEKLFF
.	TRBV9	TRBJ1-2	CASSVGTGYGYTF
.	TRBV27	TRBJ1-2	CASSLGTGGRARFYTF
.	TRBV5-1	TRBJ2-1	CASSLGSAGWDNEQFF
once	TRBV19	TRBJ2-1	CASTVRTSGNNEQFF
.	TRBV6-2/TRBV6-3	TRBJ2-7	CASSYPTGIYEQYF
few	TRBV5-1	TRBJ2-1	CASSLGQGNEQFF
.	TRBV6-2/TRBV6-3	TRBJ1-4	CASSRRGFGLFGTNEKLFF
many	TRBV7-7	TRBJ2-1	CASSLVAGPYNEQFF
once	TRBV11-1	TRBJ2-1	CASRATSGGAGEQFF
.	TRBV14	TRBJ2-3	CASSQEITGTDTQYF
.	TRBV5-1	TRBJ2-1	CASSPGLGFSVEQFF
.	TRBV12-3/TRBV12-4	TRBJ2-2	CASSIQGTGELFF
once	TRBV27	TRBJ1-5	CASSFYSNQPQHF
.	TRBV19	TRBJ2-5	CASSRRTEQETQYF
.	TRBV28	TRBJ1-2	CASSPSPERTADGYTF
once	TRBV29-1	TRBJ2-1	CSPKKNLNGNEQFF
.	TRBV19	TRBJ1-1	CASSMGAPGTEAFF
.	TRBV7-9	TRBJ1-5	CASSLAGRVDQPQHF
.	TRBV27	TRBJ1-4	CASSPGDSRGEKLFF
.	TRBV9	TRBJ1-6	CASSAPSGLNNSPLHF
.	TRBV27	TRBJ1-1	CASSLSGGYPGTEAFF
.	TRBV11-3	TRBJ2-3	CASSLGRVGADTQYF
.	TRBV2	TRBJ1-3	CASSSGTGNTIYF
.	TRBV7-9	TRBJ2-3	CASSLTGAYTDTQYF
.	TRBV6-5	TRBJ1-2	CASSRSVGTGGGYTF
.	TRBV19	TRBJ2-1	CASSIGGGLYNEQFF
.	TRBV27	TRBJ2-7	CATQSTSSGVLGEQYF
.	TRBV19	TRBJ1-1	CASSIPLSGTEAFF
once	TRBV13	TRBJ2-1	CASSLGPQTSGHGEQFF
.	TRBV2	TRBJ2-7	CASRLELVNEQYF
.	TRBV12-3/TRBV12-4	TRBJ1-2	CASSPDRSYGYTF
.	TRBV2	TRBJ1-6	CASSADRDRSPLHF
.	TRBV28	TRBJ2-2	CASSSDYSTGELFF
.	TRBV3-1/TRBV3-2	TRBJ1-5	CASSRRDQGHQPQHF
.	TRBV5-4	TRBJ1-2	CASSEDRGHGYTF
.	TRBV7-8	TRBJ2-1	CASSLVASIGNEQFF
.	TRBV5-1	TRBJ1-4	CASRNIPTNEKLFF
.	TRBV18	TRBJ1-2	CASSLRDRDFGYTF
.	TRBV6-6	TRBJ1-3	CASSYEGSGNTIYF
.	TRBV19	TRBJ1-6	CASSGQARNNSPLHF
.	TRBV14	TRBJ2-7	CASSQDRRGFYEQYF
.	TRBV6-2/TRBV6-3	TRBJ1-1	CASSTLGQINTEAFF
.	TRBV11-1	TRBJ1-2	CASSLGAVYGYTF
.	TRBV24-1	TRBJ2-1	CATSDQVAGGDEQFF
.	TRBV2	TRBJ1-5	CASIRVSGNQPQHF
.	TRBV4-3	TRBJ1-3	CASSQPLDSSSGNTIYF
.	TRBV27	TRBJ2-2	CASSSAGELFF
.	TRBV7-8	TRBJ1-5	CASSSRTGGNQPQHF
.	TRBV7-2	TRBJ1-1	CASRVDRGTEAFF